One and the same sample provided the 8 T cell receptor beta chains below, sequenced in a study of vaccination effects on CD4 cells after COVID-19. These receptors' antigens are unknown. Sequenced by immunoSEQ multiplex PCR; TCRdb stores in-frame clones only, minus some. The sample consists of approximately 74,000 clones, approximately 72% of them appearing once. Before sequencing, viral peptide pools were used by the ViraFEST assay to expand antigen-specific CD4+ T cells. It was after approximately 11 days of culture that CD4+ T cells were isolated. Nucleocapsid antibody tests were negative, and the vaccine recipients had no prior SARS-CoV-2 infection. The source material was CD4+ T cells from PBMCs cultured with HCoV-NL63 spike peptides, sampled before COVID-19 vaccination. These receptors came from a human donor who received a COVID-19 vaccine.

This clone was counted once. CDR3 sequence (DNA): TGTGCCAGCAAAAGCTGGCAAGCGGGGATATACACAGATACGCAGTATTTT. It encodes CASKSWQAGIYTDTQYF. The V and J genes are TRBV5-4 and TRBJ2-3; 7 nucleotides match TRBD2. The J segment lost 2 bases and the V segment lost 6 bases, leaving 15 bases of the junction unmatched. CDR3 length: 17 residues. Germline V gene lookup returns CDR1 SGHNT and CDR2 YYREEE (reference sequence).

The CDR3 DNA reads as TGTGCCAGCAGTGGCCAGGGGGGTAATGAAAAACTGTTTTTT. It codes for CASSGQGGNEKLFF. V is TRBV28 and J is TRBJ1-4; TRBD1 matches at 7 bases. Germline CDR1 reads MDHEN; CDR2 reads SYDVKM. With 5 bases clipped from V and 4 bases from J, the junction kept 4 bases outside the gene matches. The CDR3 consists of 14 residues.

V and J are TRBV11-3 and TRBJ2-1; 10 bases map to TRBD2. V gave up 0 bases and J gave up 2 bases; unmatched junction bases: 4. Germline loops: CDR1 SGHNT, CDR2 YENEEA. The CDR3 runs 17 residues. The CDR3 sequence: CASSLEVAGGPYNEQFF. The CDR3 nucleotides are TGTGCCAGCAGCTTAGAAGTAGCGGGGGGTCCCTACAATGAGCAGTTCTTC.

V is TRBV6-2 or TRBV6-3 and J is TRBJ1-3, with D uncertain. The CDR3 is 12 residues long. Trimming left V 5 bases short and J 6 bases short, with 8 bases between. Germline V lookup: CDR1 MNHEY, CDR2 SVGEGT. CDR3 in DNA: TGTGCCAGCAGTCGGAATACAAACACCATATATTTT. Translation: CASSRNTNTIYF.

This sequence joins TRBV7-8 and TRBJ2-5, with D maybe TRBD2 (5 bases). Germline assignment: CDR1 SGHVS and CDR2 FQNEAQ. CDR3 length: 13 residues. The germline V and J ends were trimmed by 0 bases and 4 bases, with 6 bases remaining between them. CDR3 region: CASSLAGRETQYF. In DNA, the CDR3 is TGTGCCAGCAGCTTAGCAGGGAGAGAGACCCAGTACTTC. Full variable domain (missing parts from reference TRBV7-8 and TRBJ2-5): GAGVSQSPRYKVAKRGQDVALRCDPISGHVSLFWYQQALGQGPEFLTYFQNEAQLDKSGLPSDRFFAERPEGSVSTLKIQRTQQEDSAVYLCASSLAGRETQYFGPGTRLLVL.

The chain is built from TRBV29-1 and TRBJ1-3; the D gene is possibly TRBD1 (5 bases). The germline CDR1 and CDR2 sequences are SQVTM and ANQGSEA. The V and J ends lost 3 bases and 6 bases respectively, with 18 bases between them. The CDR3 totals 15 residues. The CDR3, as DNA: TGCAGCGTTGAGCTGCCGACAGCCCCGTTAAACACCATATATTTT. It translates to CSVELPTAPLNTIYF. Based on the CDR3 plus reference TRBV29-1 and TRBJ1-3, the full variable domain is SAVISQKPSRDICQRGTSLTIQCQVDSQVTMMFWYRQQPGQSLTLIATANQGSEATYESGFVIDKFPISRPNLTFSTLTVSNMSPEDSSIYLCSVELPTAPLNTIYFGEGSWLTVV.

Comments on this clone: Other DNA sequences in the same sample also yield this CDR3. This sequence joins TRBV9 and TRBJ1-2, with 8 nucleotides matching TRBD1. Germline V gene lookup returns CDR1 SGDLS and CDR2 YYNGEE. The CDR3 extends over 14 amino acids. The V gene end was trimmed by 0 bases and the J gene end by 5 bases; junction bases not matched to a gene: 3. The CDR3 loop reads CASSVDDRGYGYTF. DNA of the CDR3: TGTGCCAGCAGCGTAGATGACAGGGGTTATGGCTACACCTTC.

DNA for the CDR3: TGTGCCAGCAGCTTAGTGGCGGACTCCTACGAGCAGTACGTC. This codes for CASSLVADSYEQYV. The rearrangement uses TRBV7-2 and TRBJ2-7; no clear D gene. CDR1 is SGHTA, CDR2 FQGNSA, per germline. Trimming pared 1 base from V and 0 bases from J, leaving 7 bases between. This CDR3 spans 14 amino acids.